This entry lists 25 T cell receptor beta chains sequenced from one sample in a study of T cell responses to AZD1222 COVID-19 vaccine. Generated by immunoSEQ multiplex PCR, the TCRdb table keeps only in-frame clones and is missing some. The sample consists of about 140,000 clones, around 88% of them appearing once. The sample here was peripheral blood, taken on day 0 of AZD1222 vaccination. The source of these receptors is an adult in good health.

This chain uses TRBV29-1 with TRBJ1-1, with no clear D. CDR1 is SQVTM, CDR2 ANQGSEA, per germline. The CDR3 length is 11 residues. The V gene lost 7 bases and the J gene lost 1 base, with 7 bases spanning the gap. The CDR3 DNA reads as TGCAGCGCGACGGAGAACACTGAAGCTTTCTTT. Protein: CSATENTEAFF. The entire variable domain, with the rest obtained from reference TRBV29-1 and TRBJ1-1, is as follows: SAVISQKPSRDICQRGTSLTIQCQVDSQVTMMFWYRQQPGQSLTLIATANQGSEATYESGFVIDKFPISRPNLTFSTLTVSNMSPEDSSIYLCSATENTEAFFGQGTRLTVV.

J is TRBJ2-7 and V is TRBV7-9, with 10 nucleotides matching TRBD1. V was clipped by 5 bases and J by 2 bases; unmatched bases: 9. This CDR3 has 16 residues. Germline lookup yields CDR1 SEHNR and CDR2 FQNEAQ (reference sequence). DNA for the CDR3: TGTGCCAGCAGCCGCCGGGACAGGGGAGCAACCTACGAGCAGTACTTC. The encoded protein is CASSRRDRGATYEQYF.

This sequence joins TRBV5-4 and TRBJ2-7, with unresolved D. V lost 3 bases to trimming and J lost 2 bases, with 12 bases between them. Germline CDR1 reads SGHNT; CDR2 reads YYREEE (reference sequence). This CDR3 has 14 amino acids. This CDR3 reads CASSSLGGTYEQYF. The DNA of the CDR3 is TGTGCCAGCAGCTCGTTGGGCGGAACCTACGAGCAGTACTTC.

The CDR3 DNA sequence: TGTGCCAGCAGTTTAGGGGCAGATACGCAGTATTTT. This gives the protein CASSLGADTQYF. The chain uses TRBV28 and TRBJ2-3; the D is unclear. Trimming stripped 2 bases from V and 4 bases from J, with 4 bases between. The CDR3 consists of 12 residues. Per the germline V gene, CDR1 is MDHEN and CDR2 is SYDVKM.

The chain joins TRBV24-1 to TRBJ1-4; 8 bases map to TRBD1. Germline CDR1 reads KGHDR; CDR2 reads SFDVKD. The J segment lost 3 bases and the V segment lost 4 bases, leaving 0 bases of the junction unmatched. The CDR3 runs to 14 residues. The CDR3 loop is CATSEGQANEKLFF. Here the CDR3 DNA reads TGTGCCACCAGTGAGGGACAGGCTAATGAAAAACTGTTTTTT.

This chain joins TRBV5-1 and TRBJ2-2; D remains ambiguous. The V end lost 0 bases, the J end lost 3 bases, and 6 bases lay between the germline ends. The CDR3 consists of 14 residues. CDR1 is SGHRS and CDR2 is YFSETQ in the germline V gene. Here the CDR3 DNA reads TGCGCCAGCAGCTTGGCCGGCTACACCGGGGAGCTGTTTTTT. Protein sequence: CASSLAGYTGELFF.

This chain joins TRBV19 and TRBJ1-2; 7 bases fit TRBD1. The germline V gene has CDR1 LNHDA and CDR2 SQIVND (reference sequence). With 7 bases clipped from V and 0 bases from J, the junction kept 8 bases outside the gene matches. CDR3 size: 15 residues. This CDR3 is CASIPTGTANYGYTF. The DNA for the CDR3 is TGTGCCAGTATACCCACCGGGACAGCTAACTATGGCTACACCTTC.

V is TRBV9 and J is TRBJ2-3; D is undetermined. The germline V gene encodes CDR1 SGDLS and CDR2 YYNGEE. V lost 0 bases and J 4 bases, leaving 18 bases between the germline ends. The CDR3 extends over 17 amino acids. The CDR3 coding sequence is TGTGCCAGCAGCGTAGTCCCAACATTAGGATCCGCAGATACGCAGTATTTT. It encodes CASSVVPTLGSADTQYF.

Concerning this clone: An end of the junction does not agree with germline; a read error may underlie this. DNA of the CDR3: TGTGCCAGCAGCCTCCGACAGGGTATAGCCACAGAGCGAACCTTT. This encodes CASSLRQGIATERTF. The chain combines TRBV7-3 with TRBJ1-1; TRBD1 matches 7 bases. CDR1 is SGHTA and CDR2 is FQGTGA in the germline V gene. This CDR3 has 15 residues.

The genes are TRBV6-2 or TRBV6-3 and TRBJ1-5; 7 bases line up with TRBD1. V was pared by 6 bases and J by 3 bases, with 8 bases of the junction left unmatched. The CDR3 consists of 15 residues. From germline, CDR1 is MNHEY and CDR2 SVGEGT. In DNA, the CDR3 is TGTGCCAGCAGCGACGGGACAGCATACAATCAGCCCCAGCATTTT. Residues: CASSDGTAYNQPQHF.

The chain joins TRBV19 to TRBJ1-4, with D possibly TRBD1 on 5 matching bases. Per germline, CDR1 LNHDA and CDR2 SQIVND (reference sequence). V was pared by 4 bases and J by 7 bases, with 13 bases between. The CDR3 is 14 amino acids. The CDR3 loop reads CASSSEGRAEKLFF. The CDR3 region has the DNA TGTGCCAGTAGTAGCGAGGGGCGGGCTGAAAAACTGTTTTTT.

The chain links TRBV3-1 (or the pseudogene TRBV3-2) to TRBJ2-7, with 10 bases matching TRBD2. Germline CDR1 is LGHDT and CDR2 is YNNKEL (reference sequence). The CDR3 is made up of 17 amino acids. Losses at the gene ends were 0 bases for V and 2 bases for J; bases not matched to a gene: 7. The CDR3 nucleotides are TGTGCCAGCAGCCAAGAGATGACTAGCGGGTACACCTACGAGCAGTACTTC. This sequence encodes CASSQEMTSGYTYEQYF.

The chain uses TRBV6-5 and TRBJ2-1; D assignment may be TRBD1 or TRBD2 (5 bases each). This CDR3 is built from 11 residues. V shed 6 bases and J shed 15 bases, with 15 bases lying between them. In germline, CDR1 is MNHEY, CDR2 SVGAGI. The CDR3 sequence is CASSRDLWRFF. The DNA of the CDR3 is TGTGCCAGCAGCCGGGACCTCTGGAGGTTCTTC.

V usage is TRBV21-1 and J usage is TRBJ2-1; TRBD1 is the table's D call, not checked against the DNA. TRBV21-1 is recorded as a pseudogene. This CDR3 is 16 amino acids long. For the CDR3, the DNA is TGTGCCAGCGTCCCGCTGGAGAAGGGGCCCTACAATGAGCAGTTCTTC. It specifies CASVPLEKGPYNEQFF.

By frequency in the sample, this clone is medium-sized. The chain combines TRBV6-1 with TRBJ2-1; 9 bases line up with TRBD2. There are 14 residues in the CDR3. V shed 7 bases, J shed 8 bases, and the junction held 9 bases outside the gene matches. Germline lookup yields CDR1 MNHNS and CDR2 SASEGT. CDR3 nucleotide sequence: TGTGCCAGCAACACCGGGACTAGCTGGGATGAGCAGTTCTTC. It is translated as CASNTGTSWDEQFF.

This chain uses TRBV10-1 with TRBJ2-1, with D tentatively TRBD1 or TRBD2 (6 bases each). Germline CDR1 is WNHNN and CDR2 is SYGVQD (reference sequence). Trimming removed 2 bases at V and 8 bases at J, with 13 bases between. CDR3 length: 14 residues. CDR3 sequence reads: CASSEGGWRDEQFF. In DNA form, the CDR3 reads TGCGCCAGCAGTGAGGGGGGCTGGAGGGATGAGCAGTTCTTC.

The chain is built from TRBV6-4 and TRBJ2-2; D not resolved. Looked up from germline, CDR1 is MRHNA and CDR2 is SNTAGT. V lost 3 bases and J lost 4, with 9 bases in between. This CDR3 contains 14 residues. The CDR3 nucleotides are TGTGCCAGCAGTGAACAGCCTAGCACCGGGGAGCTGTTTTTT. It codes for CASSEQPSTGELFF.

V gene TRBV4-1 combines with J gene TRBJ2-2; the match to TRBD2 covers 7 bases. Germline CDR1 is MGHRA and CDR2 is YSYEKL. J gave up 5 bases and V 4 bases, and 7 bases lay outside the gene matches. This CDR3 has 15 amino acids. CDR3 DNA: TGCGCCAGCAGCCCCGGACTAGACTTTACCGGGGAGCTGTTTTTT. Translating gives CASSPGLDFTGELFF.

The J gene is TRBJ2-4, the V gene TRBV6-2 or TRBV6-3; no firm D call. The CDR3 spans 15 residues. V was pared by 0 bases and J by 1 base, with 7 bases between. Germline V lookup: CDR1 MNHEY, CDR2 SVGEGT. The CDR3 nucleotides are TGTGCCAGCAGTTACTCCCTGAAGGCCAAAAACATTCAGTACTTC. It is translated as CASSYSLKAKNIQYF.

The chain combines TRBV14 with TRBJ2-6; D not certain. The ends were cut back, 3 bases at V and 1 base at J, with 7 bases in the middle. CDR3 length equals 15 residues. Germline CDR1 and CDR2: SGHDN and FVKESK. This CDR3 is CASSQADSGANVLTF. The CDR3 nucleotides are TGTGCCAGCAGCCAGGCCGATTCTGGGGCCAACGTCCTGACTTTC.

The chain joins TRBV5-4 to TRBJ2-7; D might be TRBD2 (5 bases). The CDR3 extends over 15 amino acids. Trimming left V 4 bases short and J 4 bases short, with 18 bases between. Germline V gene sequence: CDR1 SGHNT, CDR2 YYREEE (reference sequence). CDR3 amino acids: CASSQLDTTGYEQYF. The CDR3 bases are TGTGCCAGCAGCCAACTTGACACAACGGGATACGAGCAGTACTTC. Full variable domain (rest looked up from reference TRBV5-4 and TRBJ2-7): ETGVTQSPTHLIKTRGQQVTLRCSSQSGHNTVSWYQQALGQGPQFIFQYYREEENGRGNFPPRFSGLQFPNYSSELNVNALELDDSALYLCASSQLDTTGYEQYFGPGTRLTVT.

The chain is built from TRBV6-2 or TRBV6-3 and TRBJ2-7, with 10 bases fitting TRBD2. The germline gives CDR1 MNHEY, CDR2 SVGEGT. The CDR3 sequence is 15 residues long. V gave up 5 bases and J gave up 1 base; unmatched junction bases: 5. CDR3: CASSLPGLASYEQYF. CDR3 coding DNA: TGTGCCAGCAGTCTACCGGGACTAGCGTCCTACGAGCAGTACTTC.

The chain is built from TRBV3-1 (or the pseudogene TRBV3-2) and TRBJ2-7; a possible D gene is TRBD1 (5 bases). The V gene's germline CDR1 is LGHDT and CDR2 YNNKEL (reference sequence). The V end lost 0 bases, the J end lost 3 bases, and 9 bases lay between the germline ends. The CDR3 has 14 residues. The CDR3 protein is CASSQESGFYEQYF. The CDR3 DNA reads TGTGCCAGCAGCCAAGAGTCAGGGTTCTACGAGCAGTACTTC.

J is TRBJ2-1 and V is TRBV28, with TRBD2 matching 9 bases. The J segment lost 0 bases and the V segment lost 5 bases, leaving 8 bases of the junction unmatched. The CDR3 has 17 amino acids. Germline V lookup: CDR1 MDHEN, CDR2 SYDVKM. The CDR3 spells CASSPSGKSNSYNEQFF. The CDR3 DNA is TGTGCCAGCAGTCCTAGCGGGAAGTCAAACTCCTACAATGAGCAGTTCTTC.

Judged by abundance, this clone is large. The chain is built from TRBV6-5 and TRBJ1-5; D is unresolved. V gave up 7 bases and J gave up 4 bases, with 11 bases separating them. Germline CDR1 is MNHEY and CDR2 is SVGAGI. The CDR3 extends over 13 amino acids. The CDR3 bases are TGTGCCAGCACCGCTGAGGCGAATCAGCCCCAGCATTTT. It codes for CASTAEANQPQHF.